One and the same sample provided the 32 T cell receptor beta chains below, sequenced in a study of T-cell reconstitution after alpha-beta-depleted transplantation in children. Preparation of the TCRbeta library used unique molecular identifiers. Each CDR3 protein is one row after TCRdb ran MiXCR on the PCR reads. Among hundreds of thousands of distinct CDR3 sequences listed, roughly 17% were seen once. The sequencing used PBMCs from the stem cell graft donor, collected from the stem cell graft. These TCRs come from a human donor who donated a stem cell graft to a child with acute myeloid leukemia.

This clonotype was recorded at least ten times. The chain uses TRBV12-3 or TRBV12-4 and TRBJ1-3; unclear D gene. The CDR3 extends over 12 amino acids. Trimming took 10 bases from V and 4 from J, leaving 11 bases between them. CDR3 coding DNA: TGTGCCACCTCACCCGTAGGAAACACCATATATTTT. Protein product: CATSPVGNTIYF.

V and J are TRBV6-5 and TRBJ2-7, with a possible D match to TRBD2 (6 bases). V was trimmed by 0 bases and J by 0 bases, leaving 12 bases between them. Germline assignment: CDR1 MNHEY and CDR2 SVGAGI. The CDR3 totals 16 residues. The DNA of the CDR3 is TGTGCCAGCAGTTACTCTCGGGGGAGAAGCTCCTACGAGCAGTACTTC. It specifies CASSYSRGRSSYEQYF.

This clonotype showed up just a few times. The rearrangement links TRBV7-9 to TRBJ1-2, with 7 bases that match TRBD1. V lost 1 base, J lost 4 bases, and 9 bases stayed unmatched. The V gene's germline CDR1 is SEHNR and CDR2 FQNEAQ (reference sequence). This CDR3 is 16 amino acids long. The CDR3 nucleotides read TGTGCCAGCAGCTTAGTACAAGGGACAGAGATCTATGGCTACACCTTC. Amino acids: CASSLVQGTEIYGYTF.

This clonotype was seen only a few times. J is TRBJ2-4 and V is TRBV7-2; D not resolved. In germline, CDR1 is SGHTA, CDR2 FQGNSA. The V end lost 0 bases, the J end lost 3 bases, and 15 bases lay between the germline ends. The length of the CDR3 is 17 residues. The CDR3 loop is CASSLARRRKGKNIQYF. CDR3 coding DNA: TGTGCCAGCAGCTTAGCCCGCAGGAGAAAAGGCAAAAACATTCAGTACTTC.

J is TRBJ2-7 and V is TRBV4-1; D possibly corresponds to TRBD2 (6 bases). Trimming removed 1 base from V and 1 base from J, with 8 bases in between. The CDR3 runs to 14 residues. Germline CDR1 is MGHRA and CDR2 is YSYEKL. In DNA form, the CDR3 reads TGCGCCAGCAGCCAAGGGAGCGGGTCCTACGAGCAGTACGTC. It yields the protein CASSQGSGSYEQYV.

The CDR3 sequence is CASSLGQGPMNTEAFF. The DNA for the CDR3 is TGCGCCAGCAGCTTGGGGCAGGGGCCTATGAACACTGAAGCTTTCTTT. The J gene is TRBJ1-1, the V gene TRBV5-1; D is perhaps TRBD1 (6 bases). Germline V gene lookup returns CDR1 SGHRS and CDR2 YFSETQ. With 0 bases removed from V and 0 bases from J, the gap between germline ends came to 12 bases. CDR3 length: 16 residues.

This clonotype was recorded at least ten times. The chain links TRBV10-3 to TRBJ2-1; 10 nucleotides align to TRBD2. This CDR3 is built from 16 residues. Germline CDR1 reads ENHRY; CDR2 reads SYGVKD. Unmatched junction bases numbered 2, after V lost 2 bases and J lost 1 base. CDR3 in DNA: TGTGCCATCAGTGAGGGGGGACTAGCGTCCTACAATGAGCAGTTCTTC. This codes for CAISEGGLASYNEQFF.

This clonotype has only a few counts. The CDR3 coding sequence is TGTGCCAGCAGCCCACAGATAGGACAGAGGAACACTGAAGCTTTCTTT. Translating gives CASSPQIGQRNTEAFF. The V gene is TRBV7-2, the J gene TRBJ1-1, with D possibly TRBD1 on 6 matching bases. Trimming removed 5 bases at V and 1 base at J, with 17 bases between. This CDR3 is 16 amino acids long. Germline assignment: CDR1 SGHTA and CDR2 FQGNSA.

In DNA form, the CDR3 reads TGTGCCAGCAGTGAAGCGCTTCCTAGAAGCTCCTACGAGCAGTACGTC. Amino acid sequence: CASSEALPRSSYEQYV. The V and J genes are TRBV6-1 and TRBJ2-7; no reliable D call. This CDR3 is built from 16 residues. The germline CDR1 and CDR2 sequences are MNHNS and SASEGT. V shed 0 bases and J shed 0 bases, with 12 bases lying between them.

The chain carries TRBV7-2 and TRBJ2-7; D is perhaps TRBD2 (6 bases). The V gene's germline CDR1 is SGHTA and CDR2 FQGNSA. Between the trimmed V and J ends, which lost 5 bases and 1 base, there was a span of 18 bases. The CDR3 is 16 residues long. The CDR3 sequence: CASSLRTRRGSYEQYF. In nucleotides, the CDR3 is TGTGCCAGCAGCCTACGCACCCGGAGGGGATCCTACGAGCAGTACTTC.

V and J are TRBV12-5 and TRBJ2-3; D possibly corresponds to TRBD1 (6 bases). Trimming pared 4 bases from V and 4 bases from J, leaving 12 bases between. The CDR3 sequence is 14 residues long. The germline gives CDR1 LGHNT, CDR2 FRNRAP. CDR3 amino acids: CASGSLGASDTQYF. The CDR3, as DNA: TGTGCTAGTGGTTCCTTGGGGGCTTCAGATACGCAGTATTTT. The complete variable domain, with remaining parts taken from reference TRBV12-5 and TRBJ2-3, reads DARVTQTPRHKVTEMGQEVTMRCQPILGHNTVFWYRQTMMQGLELLAYFRNRAPLDDSGMPKDRFSAEMPDATLATLKIQPSEPRDSAVYFCASGSLGASDTQYFGPGTRLTVL.

This clonotype has more than one count but fewer than ten. This chain's CDR3 is CASSYEEPGAGEAFF. DNA of the CDR3: TGTGCCAGCAGTTATGAGGAGCCGGGGGCAGGTGAAGCTTTCTTT. The chain has TRBV6-5 and TRBJ1-1, with D possibly TRBD1 on 6 matching bases. This CDR3 contains 15 residues. Trimming left V 3 bases short and J 7 bases short, with 18 bases between. Germline-derived CDR1 and CDR2 are MNHEY and SVGAGI.

This clonotype was seen ten or more times. J is TRBJ2-5 and V is TRBV29-1; D gene uncertain. V lost 5 bases and J lost 1, with 14 bases in between. The CDR3 has 14 residues. Germline V gene sequence: CDR1 SQVTM, CDR2 ANQGSEA. CDR3 nucleotide sequence: TGCAGCGTTTTGACCTCTAGTCCCCAAGAGACCCAGTACTTC. Translating it yields CSVLTSSPQETQYF.

The V gene is TRBV24-1, the J gene TRBJ2-3; tentatively, D is TRBD1 (5 bases). V dropped 5 bases and J dropped 6 bases, with 5 bases sitting between them. Germline V gene data show CDR1 as KGHDR and CDR2 as SFDVKD. The CDR3 spans 11 residues. The DNA for the CDR3 is TGTGCCACCAGTGCAGGGGATACGCAGTATTTT. Residues: CATSAGDTQYF.

The rearrangement uses TRBV5-1 and TRBJ2-2; 10 bases line up with TRBD1. The CDR3 is 18 amino acids. With V trimmed by 0 bases and J by 4 bases, 9 bases remained unmatched. Germline values: CDR1 SGHRS, CDR2 YFSETQ. The CDR3: CASSLAKGTGVVTGELFF. The CDR3 nucleotides are TGCGCCAGCAGCTTGGCCAAGGGGACAGGGGTTGTCACCGGGGAGCTGTTTTTT.

This clonotype was recorded a few times. The J gene is TRBJ2-1, the V gene TRBV11-1; TRBD2 matches 9 bases. Losses at the gene ends were 5 bases for V and 7 bases for J; bases not matched to a gene: 9. This CDR3 has 15 residues. Germline CDR1 reads SGHAT; CDR2 reads FQDESV (reference sequence). The CDR3 sequence: CASSPGGGGANEQFF. CDR3 in DNA: TGTGCCAGCAGCCCTGGCGGCGGGGGGGCGAATGAGCAGTTCTTC.

In its sample, this clonotype was seen many times. This chain connects TRBV6-5 to TRBJ1-6; TRBD1 matches 8 bases. The V segment lost 2 bases and the J segment 0 bases; nucleotides outside the gene matches: 6. The V gene's germline CDR1 is MNHEY and CDR2 SVGAGI. This CDR3 has 18 amino acids. CDR3 bases: TGTGCCAGCAGTTACCCACGACAGGGGAGCTCCTATAATTCACCCCTCCACTTT. Translation: CASSYPRQGSSYNSPLHF.

This clonotype was seen at least ten times. The chain combines TRBV9 with TRBJ2-1, with D tentatively TRBD2 (6 bases). V was shortened by 3 bases and J by 5 bases, with 9 bases between the two germline ends. This CDR3 has 13 amino acids. CDR1 is SGDLS and CDR2 is YYNGEE in the germline V gene. In DNA form, the CDR3 reads TGTGCCAGCAGCGGGGTAGCGGACAATGAGCAGTTCTTC. Translated, it gives CASSGVADNEQFF.

The chain is built from TRBV5-6 and TRBJ1-2; D remains ambiguous. Germline loops: CDR1 SGHDT, CDR2 YYEEEE. V lost 0 bases and J 8 bases, leaving 14 bases between the germline ends. The CDR3 has 14 residues. Here the CDR3 reads CASSLGSTAQGYTF. CDR3 DNA: TGTGCCAGCAGCTTGGGATCCACCGCTCAGGGCTACACCTTC.

This clonotype was seen just once. The rearrangement uses TRBV18 and TRBJ2-5; D gene ambiguous. Germline assignment: CDR1 KGHSH and CDR2 LQKENI. CDR3 length equals 13 residues. V gave up 1 base and J gave up 4 bases, with 7 bases separating them. CDR3 in amino acids: CASSPLPAETQYF. The DNA for the CDR3 is TGTGCCAGCTCACCACTTCCCGCAGAGACCCAGTACTTC.

This clonotype has ten or more counts. The rearrangement joins TRBV12-3 or TRBV12-4 to TRBJ2-1; D is unclear. This CDR3 comprises 14 residues. V dropped 4 bases and J dropped 0 bases, with 7 bases sitting between them. The CDR3 sequence is CASSYVSSYNEQFF. CDR3 DNA: TGTGCCAGCAGTTACGTCAGCTCCTACAATGAGCAGTTCTTC.

This clonotype has only a few counts. The chain combines TRBV7-2 with TRBJ2-3, with 10 bases lining up with TRBD1. Trimming at V came to 5 bases and at J to 2 bases, leaving 4 bases not matched to a gene. Germline V lookup: CDR1 SGHTA, CDR2 FQGNSA. The CDR3 is 15 amino acids. The CDR3 nucleotides read TGTGCCAGCAGCGTGGGACAGGGGCCCACAGATACGCAGTATTTT. Its protein product is CASSVGQGPTDTQYF.

The gene calls are TRBV12-3 or TRBV12-4 and TRBJ2-3, with TRBD1 matching 8 bases. The V gene end was trimmed by 6 bases and the J gene end by 2 bases; junction bases not matched to a gene: 10. This CDR3 is 16 amino acids long. The CDR3 region is CASRPSDRAYTDTQYF. The CDR3 region has the DNA TGTGCCAGCAGGCCCTCGGACAGGGCCTACACAGATACGCAGTATTTT.

This clonotype showed up just a few times. The V call is TRBV12-3 or TRBV12-4, the J call TRBJ2-3, with D perhaps matching TRBD1 (5 bases). The CDR3 is made up of 14 amino acids. Trimming left V 6 bases short and J 2 bases short, with 12 bases between. CDR3 bases: TGTGCCAGCAGAGGAAAGGACAACACAGATACGCAGTATTTT. Protein product: CASRGKDNTDTQYF.

At least ten counts were recorded for this clonotype. The V gene is TRBV20-1, the J gene TRBJ2-5; 7 bases match TRBD2. The germline V gene has CDR1 DFQATT and CDR2 SNEGSKA (reference sequence). Trimming at V came to 6 bases and at J to 4 bases, leaving 8 bases not matched to a gene. The CDR3 spans 13 residues. The CDR3 spells CSAPSGIGETQYF. The DNA of the CDR3 is TGCAGTGCCCCGAGCGGGATAGGAGAGACCCAGTACTTC.

This clonotype came up a few times. The chain recombines TRBV15 with TRBJ1-4, with D unclear. V shed 8 bases and J shed 0 bases, with 7 bases lying between them. The CDR3 is 13 residues long. In germline, CDR1 is LNHNV, CDR2 YYDKDF (reference sequence). The CDR3 DNA reads as TGTGCCACCGGGCATACAACTAATGAAAAACTGTTTTTT. As protein: CATGHTTNEKLFF.

In this sample, this clonotype turned up a few times. The chain joins TRBV10-3 to TRBJ2-7; D may be TRBD1 or TRBD2 (5 bases each). Germline loops: CDR1 ENHRY, CDR2 SYGVKD. V gave up 4 bases and J gave up 5 bases, with 12 bases separating them. CDR3 length: 13 amino acids. The CDR3 reads CAISVRGTHEQYF. In nucleotides, the CDR3 is TGTGCCATCAGTGTCCGAGGGACCCACGAGCAGTACTTC.

This clonotype showed up many times. The CDR3 DNA reads as TGCAGCGTTGAAGTAGGGGGAGTTGAAGCTTTCTTT. It translates to CSVEVGGVEAFF. The chain carries TRBV29-1 and TRBJ1-1; weak D call: TRBD1 (6 bases). Germline V gene sequence: CDR1 SQVTM, CDR2 ANQGSEA. V was cut by 1 base and J by 7 bases, with 10 bases left in between. This CDR3 is built from 12 residues. Full variable domain (missing parts from reference TRBV29-1 and TRBJ1-1): SAVISQKPSRDICQRGTSLTIQCQVDSQVTMMFWYRQQPGQSLTLIATANQGSEATYESGFVIDKFPISRPNLTFSTLTVSNMSPEDSSIYLCSVEVGGVEAFFGQGTRLTVV.

V gene TRBV20-1 combines with J gene TRBJ2-3, with 9 positions matching TRBD2. CDR3 length: 14 amino acids. Germline lookup yields CDR1 DFQATT and CDR2 SNEGSKA (reference sequence). V lost 6 bases and J lost 6; bases outside the gene matches: 10. CDR3 residues: CSAPPAGGVDTQYF. The CDR3 DNA is TGCAGTGCGCCTCCAGCGGGGGGAGTGGATACGCAGTATTTT.

This rearrangement joins TRBV5-1 to TRBJ2-1, with D unresolved. Trimming removed 6 bases at V and 9 bases at J, with 10 bases between. Germline V gene sequence: CDR1 SGHRS, CDR2 YFSETQ. The CDR3 is 11 amino acids. CDR3: CASTLDLEQFF. CDR3 nucleotides: TGCGCCAGCACTTTAGACCTTGAGCAGTTCTTC.

The chain joins TRBV18 to TRBJ2-3; tentative D call: TRBD2 (5 bases). The CDR3 is 15 residues long. V lost 2 bases to trimming and J lost 5 bases, with 14 bases between them. The germline gives CDR1 KGHSH, CDR2 LQKENI. The CDR3 protein is CASSPSTHGVDTQYF. The CDR3 bases are TGTGCCAGCTCACCAAGCACGCACGGGGTAGATACGCAGTATTTT.

This clonotype showed up many times. The chain employs TRBV20-1 and TRBJ2-3; 9 nucleotides agree with TRBD1. The CDR3 extends over 15 amino acids. The V and J ends lost 5 bases and 4 bases, in that order; junction bases with no gene match: 10. CDR1 is DFQATT, CDR2 SNEGSKA, per germline (reference sequence). The CDR3 DNA sequence: TGCAGTGCTCCCCGCACAGGGGGCATCGCAGATACGCAGTATTTT. Translated, it gives CSAPRTGGIADTQYF.